This TCR beta chain is from a study of cytomegalovirus exposure and HLA in healthy donors. For the study at large: In terms of ancestry, the Caucasian-associated cluster contained roughly four fifths of the 300 to 400 genotyped donors. Study findings and constraints: TCR association rates varied by HLA locus in a later analysis, with DRB1 highest and HLA-C lowest. Most of the TCR beta V segments (in an earlier analysis) were productive either about 87% or about 30% of the time. TCR beta V- and J-gene trimming was later associated with a missense DCLRE1C variant.

As for this clone: Its antigen is not identified.

This CDR3 comprises 14 residues. The germline V gene encodes CDR1 SGHRS and CDR2 YFSETQ. V lost 0 bases and J 9 bases, leaving 16 bases between the germline ends. 13 Jbeta primers and 60 Vbeta primers were used for the PCR. Profiled with immunoSEQ multiplex PCR; TCRdb holds only in-frame clones, not every one. The sample includes about 93,000 clones, 78% seen only once; the top ten take around 3.2%. V is TRBV5-1 and J is TRBJ2-7; D is ambiguous. This clonotype originated in a woman aged 35 to 49 in good health and CMV-seronegative. The sample was PBMCs. This CDR3 reads CASSLAGVQSRQYF. In DNA form, the CDR3 reads TGCGCCAGCAGCTTGGCCGGTGTCCAATCCCGGCAGTACTTC.